These T cell receptor beta chains were read from a single sample in a study of immune cell composition in non-small cell lung cancer. The data were produced by immunoSEQ multiplex PCR, yet TCRdb's version contains in-frame clones alone and is incomplete. The sample consists of 5,100 or so clones, over 75% of them appearing once. Sequencing input: non-adjacent lung tissue. Every receptor here comes from a human donor with non-small cell lung cancer. Some clones in this sample may be carry-over from other donors' samples. Each CDR3 is given with its conserved first and last residue. D genes are given only for firm matches. Where a row states a size, it is once, few, many or the class of an expanded clone; other rows omit it.

abundance,v_gene,j_gene,d_gene,CDR3nt,CDR3aa
-,TRBV2,TRBJ1-1,-,TGTGCCAGCACCGACCGGGGGGCAGGTACTGAAGCTTTCTTT,CASTDRGAGTEAFF
once,TRBV7-9,TRBJ2-3,-,TGTGCCAGCAGCTCGAATCGGGGGTCCCGCACAGATACGCAGTATTTT,CASSSNRGSRTDTQYF
-,TRBV7-9,TRBJ1-2,TRBD1,TGTGCCAGCAGCCCCGGGACAGTTCTTGACTATGGCTACACCTTC,CASSPGTVLDYGYTF
-,TRBV4-2,TRBJ2-1,TRBD1,TGTGCCAGCAGCCAACTTTCCGAGACAGGGAGCTACAATGAGCAGTTCTTC,CASSQLSETGSYNEQFF
-,TRBV5-1,TRBJ2-5,-,TGCGCCAGCAGCTCAAAAGAGACCCAGTACTTC,CASSSKETQYF
-,TRBV2,TRBJ2-1,TRBD1,TGTGCCAGCAGTCCCCTGCGACAGGGAAAGGGCAATGAGCAGTTCTTC,CASSPLRQGKGNEQFF
-,TRBV28,TRBJ1-2,TRBD1,TGTGCCAGCAGTTTTTGGCATCAAGGACAGGGGGCGCGCGGCTACACCTTC,CASSFWHQGQGARGYTF
-,TRBV7-9,TRBJ1-1,-,TGTGCCAGCAGCTTAGGAGGGGGGGAAATTCTTGAAGCTTTCTTT,CASSLGGGEILEAFF
-,TRBV5-1,TRBJ1-4,TRBD1,TGCGCCAGCAGCCCTGGGACAGGAAAAGAAAAACTGTTTTTT,CASSPGTGKEKLFF
-,TRBV7-8,TRBJ1-4,TRBD1,TGTGCCAGCAGCCTTTCCGGGACAGGGCAAGGGCTGTTTTTT,CASSLSGTGQGLFF
-,TRBV4-2,TRBJ2-3,TRBD2,TGTGCCAGCAGCCTCGGGGAGGGAGAGGGCACAGATACGCAGTATTTT,CASSLGEGEGTDTQYF
-,TRBV7-2,TRBJ2-7,-,TGTGCCAGCAGCTTAGCAGGCCTAGCGTCGGGCGAGCAGTACTTC,CASSLAGLASGEQYF
-,TRBV30,TRBJ2-5,TRBD1,TGTGCCTGGAGGCTTACAGGGGTGGAGACCCAGTACTTC,CAWRLTGVETQYF
-,TRBV29-1,TRBJ1-2,TRBD1,TGCAGCGCCTTAGACAGGGGCTCCGGCTACACCTTC,CSALDRGSGYTF
-,TRBV11-3,TRBJ2-3,TRBD2,TGTGCCAGCAGCACAGTAGCGGGGGCAGCAGATACGCAGTATTTT,CASSTVAGAADTQYF
-,TRBV5-1,TRBJ2-7,TRBD1,TGCGCCAGCAGCCCGGGACAGAGCTCCTACGAGCAGTACTTC,CASSPGQSSYEQYF
-,TRBV30,TRBJ2-7,TRBD1,TGTGCCTGGAGTGTACCGGGACAGGGGGCCCGCGAGCAGTACTTC,CAWSVPGQGAREQYF
-,TRBV11-3,TRBJ1-6,-,TGTGCCAGCAGCTCGAATCCAGGGAGGGATTCACCCCTCCACTTT,CASSSNPGRDSPLHF
-,TRBV27,TRBJ1-2,-,TGTGCCAGCAGTGAGGGGAGGAATGGCTACACCTTC,CASSEGRNGYTF
-,TRBV11-3,TRBJ2-1,TRBD2,TGTGCCAGCAGCTTAAGTCGGGGGGGAACCTACAATGAGCAGTTCTTC,CASSLSRGGTYNEQFF
-,TRBV21-1,TRBJ2-4,-,TGTGCCAGCAGCAAAGTAAGGACAGAGTACTTC,CASSKVRTEYF
once,TRBV28,TRBJ1-2,-,TGTGCCAGCAGTTTAAACAGCTTCTATGGCTACACCTTC,CASSLNSFYGYTF
-,TRBV11-2,TRBJ2-3,TRBD1,TGTGCCAGCAGCCCCGGACAGGAAGATACGCAGTATTTT,CASSPGQEDTQYF
-,TRBV5-1,TRBJ1-3,-,TGCGCCAGCAGCTTGGCGGGGTACGGAAACACCATATATTTT,CASSLAGYGNTIYF
-,TRBV19,TRBJ2-1,-,TGTGCCAGTAGTATAGGAGCAGCGATCTACAATGAGCAGTTCTTC,CASSIGAAIYNEQFF
-,TRBV11-3,TRBJ1-1,-,TGTGCCAGCAGCTTTAGCATGAACACTGAAGCTTTCTTT,CASSFSMNTEAFF
-,TRBV9,TRBJ2-3,TRBD2,TGTGCCAGCAGCGTAACTAGCGCTACTAGCACAGATACGCAGTATTTT,CASSVTSATSTDTQYF
-,TRBV4-3,TRBJ2-3,TRBD2,TGCGCCAGCAGCCAAGATATTCCGAGCGGGAGTCGCACAGATACGCAGTATTTT,CASSQDIPSGSRTDTQYF